Listed here are 30 T cell receptor beta chains from one sample, sequenced in a study of identical twins. Each CDR3 protein gets one entry after TCRdb re-called the 5' RACE reads with MiXCR. Of approximately 600,000 distinct CDR3 sequences detected, around a tenth appear once; the ten largest clones hold roughly 3%. A further study also used this sample, focusing on yellow fever vaccine responses in identical twins.

What was sequenced was PBMCs. All receptors derive from a woman aged 18-29 years in good health.

The rearrangement links TRBV4-2 to TRBJ2-7; D is ambiguous. Looked up from germline, CDR1 is LGHNA and CDR2 is YNFKEQ. V shed 0 bases and J shed 2 bases, with 14 bases lying between them. This CDR3 region has 16 residues. CDR3 region: CASSQDSSAAAYEQYF. The CDR3, as DNA: TGTGCCAGCAGCCAAGATTCGTCGGCGGCCGCCTACGAGCAGTACTTC.

This clonotype was seen at least ten times. The rearrangement joins TRBV9 to TRBJ2-3, with D possibly being TRBD1 or TRBD2 (5 bases each). Germline values: CDR1 SGDLS, CDR2 YYNGEE. There are 14 residues in the CDR3. The ends were cut back, 4 bases at V and 6 bases at J, with 15 bases in the middle. The CDR3 bases are TGTGCCAGCAGCCCCGGGGCCTTCATCGATACGCAGTATTTT. It codes for CASSPGAFIDTQYF.

This clonotype was detected many times. The CDR3: CASSWTQETQYF. The DNA of the CDR3 is TGTGCCAGCTCATGGACCCAAGAGACCCAGTACTTC. The chain uses TRBV18 and TRBJ2-5; D is uncertain. The V gene lost 5 bases and the J gene lost 1 base, with 5 bases spanning the gap. Per the germline V gene, CDR1 is KGHSH and CDR2 is LQKENI. CDR3 length: 12 residues. The variable domain in full, with the rest retrieved from reference TRBV18 and TRBJ2-5, is NAGVMQNPRHLVRRRGQEARLRCSPMKGHSHVYWYRQLPEEGLKFMVYLQKENIIDESGMPKERFSAEFPKEGPSILRIQQVVRGDSAAYFCASSWTQETQYFGPGTRLLVL.

The table lists this clonotype with many counts. The chain uses TRBV29-1 and TRBJ2-7; D call uncertain. The germline gives CDR1 SQVTM, CDR2 ANQGSEA. Trimming stripped 2 bases from V and 0 bases from J, with 11 bases between. The CDR3 runs 14 residues. The CDR3 DNA reads as TGCAGCGTTGAACTGCCAGATTCCTCCTACGAGCAGTACTTC. Protein sequence: CSVELPDSSYEQYF.

CDR3: CASSSRTGDAVPAKNIQYF. CDR3 nucleotide sequence: TGCGCCAGCAGCTCCAGGACAGGGGACGCTGTACCCGCAAAAAACATTCAGTACTTC. V and J are TRBV5-1 and TRBJ2-4, with 9 bases identical to TRBD1. This CDR3 is 19 amino acids long. Trimming took 3 bases from V and 4 from J; bases not matched to a gene: 17. CDR1 SGHRS and CDR2 YFSETQ come from the germline V gene.

The V and J genes are TRBV20-1 and TRBJ1-2, with D hard to call. This CDR3 contains 18 residues. The ends were cut back, 0 bases at V and 4 bases at J, with 24 bases in the middle. Germline V gene lookup returns CDR1 DFQATT and CDR2 SNEGSKA (reference sequence). The CDR3 region has the DNA TGCAGTGCTAGAGACCCGGTGGCACAAGGAAACGGAAGCTATGGCTACACCTTC. Protein product: CSARDPVAQGNGSYGYTF.

This clonotype showed up many times. The chain combines TRBV3-1 with TRBJ2-1; a possible D gene is TRBD1 (6 bases). The CDR3 consists of 14 residues. Looked up from germline, CDR1 is LGHDT and CDR2 is YNNKEL (reference sequence). The V gene lost 1 base and the J gene lost 6 bases, with 10 bases spanning the gap. CDR3 DNA sequence: TGTGCCAGCAGCCAAGTGGACAGCGGCAATGAGCAGTTCTTC. Its translation is CASSQVDSGNEQFF.

This chain joins TRBV20-1 and TRBJ1-3; a weak D match, TRBD1 (6 bases). The CDR3 spans 14 residues. The germline CDR1 and CDR2 sequences are DFQATT and SNEGSKA (reference sequence). The V end was cut by 2 bases, the J end by 8 bases, with 16 bases between. The CDR3 here is CSARIRGGADTIYF. The CDR3, as DNA: TGCAGTGCTAGAATTCGCGGGGGCGCTGACACCATATATTTT.

This clonotype was seen at least ten times. V and J are TRBV7-2 and TRBJ2-1, with 13 bases that match TRBD2. CDR1 SGHTA and CDR2 FQGNSA come from the germline V gene. Trimming cost V 4 bases and J 12 bases; bases outside gene matches: 3. The CDR3 sequence is 13 residues long. This CDR3 is CASSSGLAGWQFF. As DNA, the CDR3 is TGTGCCAGCAGCTCGGGACTAGCGGGGTGGCAGTTCTTC.

J is TRBJ2-1 and V is TRBV6-5; TRBD1 or TRBD2 may be the D gene (5 bases each). Trimming removed 0 bases from V and 6 bases from J, with 9 bases in between. The CDR3 spans 14 residues. Germline lookup yields CDR1 MNHEY and CDR2 SVGAGI. CDR3 bases: TGTGCCAGCAGTTACTCGATCGGGGCCAATGAGCAGTTCTTC. It translates to CASSYSIGANEQFF.

This clonotype was observed many times. The genes are TRBV7-2 and TRBJ2-5, with 12 bases matching TRBD1. The germline gives CDR1 SGHTA, CDR2 FQGNSA. The length of the CDR3 is 15 residues. Losses at the gene ends were 2 bases for V and 4 bases for J; bases not matched to a gene: 2. For the CDR3, the DNA is TGTGCCAGCAGCTTATGGGACAGGGGGCGAGAGACCCAGTACTTC. This encodes CASSLWDRGRETQYF.

In this sample, this clonotype turned up many times. The chain couples TRBV4-3 to TRBJ2-2; TRBD2 matches 7 bases. Losses at the gene ends were 4 bases for V and 2 bases for J; bases not matched to a gene: 4. CDR3 size: 15 residues. Germline values: CDR1 LGHNA, CDR2 YSLEER. The CDR3 bases are TGCGCCAGCAGCCTAGGACTAGACAACACCGGGGAGCTGTTTTTT. Protein product: CASSLGLDNTGELFF.

This chain joins TRBV6-1 and TRBJ1-1; D might be TRBD1 (5 bases). This CDR3 has 14 residues. Germline CDR1 MNHNS, CDR2 SASEGT. Trimming removed 5 bases from V and 1 base from J, with 11 bases in between. In DNA form, the CDR3 reads TGTGCCAGCAGTCAGACAGCCACGAACACTGAAGCTTTCTTT. It is translated as CASSQTATNTEAFF.

V and J are TRBV11-2 and TRBJ2-7; D is undetermined. Trimming stripped 1 base from V and 0 bases from J, with 13 bases between. Germline V gene sequence: CDR1 SGHAT, CDR2 FQNNGV. CDR3 length: 16 amino acids. The CDR3 DNA reads as TGTGCCAGCAGCTTAGTATACGGTCAGGTCTCCTACGAGCAGTACTTC. Translating gives CASSLVYGQVSYEQYF. The complete variable domain, with remaining parts taken from reference TRBV11-2 and TRBJ2-7, reads EAGVAQSPRYKIIEKRQSVAFWCNPISGHATLYWYQQILGQGPKLLIQFQNNGVVDDSQLPKDRFSAERLKGVDSTLKIQPAKLEDSAVYLCASSLVYGQVSYEQYFGPGTRLTVT.

This clonotype appeared many times. This chain joins TRBV3-1 and TRBJ2-2; 7 positions agree with TRBD2. This CDR3 is built from 17 residues. Germline V gene lookup returns CDR1 LGHDT and CDR2 YNNKEL (reference sequence). Losses at the gene ends were 4 bases for V and 1 base for J; bases not matched to a gene: 9. In DNA, the CDR3 is TGTGCCAGCAGCCTCCAGACTAGCTTCGGGAACACCGGGGAGCTGTTTTTT. It specifies CASSLQTSFGNTGELFF.

This clonotype was counted a few times. The rearrangement uses TRBV7-9 and TRBJ1-6; D uncertain. Germline V gives CDR1 SEHNR, CDR2 FQNEAQ (reference sequence). V lost 3 bases, J lost 10 bases, and 7 bases lay in between. CDR3 length equals 12 residues. The DNA of the CDR3 is TGTGCCAGCAGCTTGCCAAGGTCACCCCTCCACTTT. Translation: CASSLPRSPLHF.

As concerns this clonotype: This sequence may be a read error, since a much larger clone differs from it by one base. The chain combines TRBV5-4 with TRBJ2-7; 7 bases are shared with TRBD1. After removal of 5 bases from V and 7 bases from J, the junction contained 15 bases not matched to a gene. The CDR3 runs to 15 residues. Germline V gene lookup returns CDR1 SGHNT and CDR2 YYREEE (reference sequence). The CDR3 region is CASSKPGTESLEQYF. CDR3 in DNA: TGTGCCAGCAGTAAACCCGGGACAGAGAGTTTGGAGCAGTACTTC.

This clonotype was seen ten or more times. The rearrangement joins TRBV7-9 to TRBJ2-1, with D unresolved. The CDR3 is 13 amino acids. V lost 5 bases, J lost 5 bases, and 10 bases lay in between. Germline V gene lookup returns CDR1 SEHNR and CDR2 FQNEAQ (reference sequence). The chain's CDR3 is CASSQTGNNEQFF. In DNA form, the CDR3 reads TGTGCCAGCAGCCAGACTGGAAACAATGAGCAGTTCTTC.

This clonotype has just a few counts. The rearrangement uses TRBV27 and TRBJ2-2; no clear D gene. Germline assignment: CDR1 MNHEY and CDR2 SMNVEV (reference sequence). This CDR3 spans 17 amino acids. V gave up 2 bases and J gave up 0 bases, with 13 bases separating them. In DNA, the CDR3 is TGTGCCAGCAGTTTAAGTAAGGGCAGAACGAACACCGGGGAGCTGTTTTTT. Protein: CASSLSKGRTNTGELFF.

This clonotype was detected a few times. The CDR3 sequence: CSVFVQGAEQYF. In DNA form, the CDR3 reads TGCAGCGTTTTCGTACAGGGCGCCGAGCAGTACTTC. The chain joins TRBV29-1 to TRBJ2-7, with TRBD1 as a possible D gene (6 bases). CDR1 SQVTM and CDR2 ANQGSEA come from the germline V gene. The CDR3 extends over 12 amino acids. V shed 5 bases and J shed 6 bases, with 14 bases lying between them.

The chain uses TRBV25-1 and TRBJ2-1; the match to TRBD2 covers 13 bases. The CDR3 spans 14 residues. Germline assignment: CDR1 MGHDK and CDR2 SYGVNS. The J segment lost 9 bases and the V segment lost 6 bases, leaving 5 bases of the junction unmatched. The CDR3 coding sequence is TGTGCCAGCAGCGGACTAGCGGGGGAGGGTGAGCAGTTCTTC. As protein: CASSGLAGEGEQFF.

This clonotype was found a few times. The V call is TRBV20-1, the J call TRBJ2-2, with TRBD1 identical over 9 bases. This CDR3 region has 14 residues. Losses at the gene ends were 6 bases for V and 4 bases for J; bases not matched to a gene: 6. CDR1 is DFQATT, CDR2 SNEGSKA, per germline (reference sequence). CDR3 region: CSAAGTGITGELFF. The CDR3 DNA reads TGCAGTGCCGCCGGGACAGGGATCACCGGGGAGCTGTTTTTT.

A few counts support this clonotype. CDR3 in amino acids: CASTTDGTGNTEAFF. The CDR3, as DNA: TGCGCCAGCACCACCGACGGGACAGGGAACACTGAAGCTTTCTTT. The chain employs TRBV5-1 and TRBJ1-1; 8 nucleotides line up with TRBD1. The CDR3 covers 15 residues. Germline-derived CDR1 and CDR2 are SGHRS and YFSETQ. Trimming cost V 6 bases and J 1 base; bases outside gene matches: 8.

This clonotype was counted ten times or more. In DNA, the CDR3 is TGCAGTGCTAGACCGATAGCCTACGAGCAGTACTTC. Its translation: CSARPIAYEQYF. The genes are TRBV20-1 and TRBJ2-7, with D hard to call. V lost 2 bases and J lost 2, with 7 bases in between. This CDR3 has 12 residues. The germline gives CDR1 DFQATT, CDR2 SNEGSKA (reference sequence).

In this sample, this clonotype turned up many times. V gene TRBV20-1 combines with J gene TRBJ2-7; tentatively, D is TRBD1 or TRBD2 (5 bases each). V lost 0 bases and J 3 bases, leaving 15 bases between the germline ends. The germline V gene has CDR1 DFQATT and CDR2 SNEGSKA (reference sequence). The length of the CDR3 is 15 residues. CDR3 DNA: TGCAGTGCTAGAGACGGGACCCAAATGATCTACGAGCAGTACTTC. Translation: CSARDGTQMIYEQYF.

The sample holds many counts of this clonotype. The chain couples TRBV7-9 to TRBJ2-7; D not resolved. Germline V gene data show CDR1 as SEHNR and CDR2 as FQNEAQ (reference sequence). The V and J ends lost 5 bases and 7 bases respectively, with 27 bases between them. The CDR3 loop spans 17 amino acids. CDR3 in amino acids: CASSGVEGTPRMREQYF. The CDR3 nucleotides are TGTGCCAGCAGCGGCGTCGAAGGCACGCCCAGGATGAGGGAGCAGTACTTC.

The V gene is TRBV3-1, the J gene TRBJ2-3; maybe TRBD2 (5 bases). CDR1 and CDR2 from the germline V gene are LGHDT and YNNKEL (reference sequence). This CDR3 has 15 residues. Trimming took 1 base from V and 1 from J, leaving 9 bases between them. The CDR3 nucleotides are TGTGCCAGCAGCCAAGGCCAGGAGGGCACAGATACGCAGTATTTT. Protein product: CASSQGQEGTDTQYF.

In its sample, this clonotype was seen a few times. This sequence joins TRBV27 and TRBJ2-1; D unresolved. V was shortened by 3 bases and J by 3 bases, with 12 bases between the two germline ends. The CDR3 has 15 amino acids. Looked up from germline, CDR1 is MNHEY and CDR2 is SMNVEV (reference sequence). The DNA for the CDR3 is TGTGCCAGCAGTTTTGAACCTACCTTCTACAATGAGCAGTTCTTC. It specifies CASSFEPTFYNEQFF.

The chain joins TRBV28 to TRBJ2-1; 10 bases match TRBD1. Germline-derived CDR1 and CDR2 are MDHEN and SYDVKM. Germline trimming cut 6 bases from V and 6 bases from J; bases unmatched to any gene: 8. The CDR3 is 15 amino acids. The CDR3 coding sequence is TGTGCCAGCAGCTACCCGGGACAGGGGTTCAATGAGCAGTTCTTC. Translation gives CASSYPGQGFNEQFF.

This sequence joins TRBV18 and TRBJ2-1; D is undetermined. Germline V gene sequence: CDR1 KGHSH, CDR2 LQKENI. This CDR3 is built from 14 residues. The V end was cut by 1 base, the J end by 8 bases, with 12 bases between. CDR3 sequence: CASSPLLLADEQFF. The CDR3 region has the DNA TGTGCCAGCTCACCACTGTTGTTGGCGGATGAGCAGTTCTTC.